The source of this T cell receptor beta chain is a study of cytomegalovirus exposure and HLA in healthy donors. J gave up 0 bases and V 3 bases, and 11 bases lay outside the gene matches. The CDR3 contains 17 residues. From germline, CDR1 is SQVTM and CDR2 ANQGSEA. On this clone itself: The antigen is unknown.

Study-wide points: Subsequent analysis showed first-cohort TCR clusters tending to co-occur in some 120 validation repertoires. Investigators reported some 150 TCR beta chains as tied to cytomegalovirus.

Sequencing used immunoSEQ multiplex PCR; TCRdb keeps in-frame clones, though not all of them. The sample includes around 300,000 clones, approximately 86% of them seen just once. The chain links TRBV29-1 to TRBJ1-5; 7 nucleotides line up with TRBD1. Sequencing was done on a sample of PBMCs. The clonotype was recovered from a woman aged 18 to 35 in good health and CMV-seronegative. The CDR3 sequence: CSVDKVQGGDSNQPQHF. CDR3 DNA: TGCAGCGTTGATAAGGTCCAGGGGGGAGATAGCAATCAGCCCCAGCATTTT.